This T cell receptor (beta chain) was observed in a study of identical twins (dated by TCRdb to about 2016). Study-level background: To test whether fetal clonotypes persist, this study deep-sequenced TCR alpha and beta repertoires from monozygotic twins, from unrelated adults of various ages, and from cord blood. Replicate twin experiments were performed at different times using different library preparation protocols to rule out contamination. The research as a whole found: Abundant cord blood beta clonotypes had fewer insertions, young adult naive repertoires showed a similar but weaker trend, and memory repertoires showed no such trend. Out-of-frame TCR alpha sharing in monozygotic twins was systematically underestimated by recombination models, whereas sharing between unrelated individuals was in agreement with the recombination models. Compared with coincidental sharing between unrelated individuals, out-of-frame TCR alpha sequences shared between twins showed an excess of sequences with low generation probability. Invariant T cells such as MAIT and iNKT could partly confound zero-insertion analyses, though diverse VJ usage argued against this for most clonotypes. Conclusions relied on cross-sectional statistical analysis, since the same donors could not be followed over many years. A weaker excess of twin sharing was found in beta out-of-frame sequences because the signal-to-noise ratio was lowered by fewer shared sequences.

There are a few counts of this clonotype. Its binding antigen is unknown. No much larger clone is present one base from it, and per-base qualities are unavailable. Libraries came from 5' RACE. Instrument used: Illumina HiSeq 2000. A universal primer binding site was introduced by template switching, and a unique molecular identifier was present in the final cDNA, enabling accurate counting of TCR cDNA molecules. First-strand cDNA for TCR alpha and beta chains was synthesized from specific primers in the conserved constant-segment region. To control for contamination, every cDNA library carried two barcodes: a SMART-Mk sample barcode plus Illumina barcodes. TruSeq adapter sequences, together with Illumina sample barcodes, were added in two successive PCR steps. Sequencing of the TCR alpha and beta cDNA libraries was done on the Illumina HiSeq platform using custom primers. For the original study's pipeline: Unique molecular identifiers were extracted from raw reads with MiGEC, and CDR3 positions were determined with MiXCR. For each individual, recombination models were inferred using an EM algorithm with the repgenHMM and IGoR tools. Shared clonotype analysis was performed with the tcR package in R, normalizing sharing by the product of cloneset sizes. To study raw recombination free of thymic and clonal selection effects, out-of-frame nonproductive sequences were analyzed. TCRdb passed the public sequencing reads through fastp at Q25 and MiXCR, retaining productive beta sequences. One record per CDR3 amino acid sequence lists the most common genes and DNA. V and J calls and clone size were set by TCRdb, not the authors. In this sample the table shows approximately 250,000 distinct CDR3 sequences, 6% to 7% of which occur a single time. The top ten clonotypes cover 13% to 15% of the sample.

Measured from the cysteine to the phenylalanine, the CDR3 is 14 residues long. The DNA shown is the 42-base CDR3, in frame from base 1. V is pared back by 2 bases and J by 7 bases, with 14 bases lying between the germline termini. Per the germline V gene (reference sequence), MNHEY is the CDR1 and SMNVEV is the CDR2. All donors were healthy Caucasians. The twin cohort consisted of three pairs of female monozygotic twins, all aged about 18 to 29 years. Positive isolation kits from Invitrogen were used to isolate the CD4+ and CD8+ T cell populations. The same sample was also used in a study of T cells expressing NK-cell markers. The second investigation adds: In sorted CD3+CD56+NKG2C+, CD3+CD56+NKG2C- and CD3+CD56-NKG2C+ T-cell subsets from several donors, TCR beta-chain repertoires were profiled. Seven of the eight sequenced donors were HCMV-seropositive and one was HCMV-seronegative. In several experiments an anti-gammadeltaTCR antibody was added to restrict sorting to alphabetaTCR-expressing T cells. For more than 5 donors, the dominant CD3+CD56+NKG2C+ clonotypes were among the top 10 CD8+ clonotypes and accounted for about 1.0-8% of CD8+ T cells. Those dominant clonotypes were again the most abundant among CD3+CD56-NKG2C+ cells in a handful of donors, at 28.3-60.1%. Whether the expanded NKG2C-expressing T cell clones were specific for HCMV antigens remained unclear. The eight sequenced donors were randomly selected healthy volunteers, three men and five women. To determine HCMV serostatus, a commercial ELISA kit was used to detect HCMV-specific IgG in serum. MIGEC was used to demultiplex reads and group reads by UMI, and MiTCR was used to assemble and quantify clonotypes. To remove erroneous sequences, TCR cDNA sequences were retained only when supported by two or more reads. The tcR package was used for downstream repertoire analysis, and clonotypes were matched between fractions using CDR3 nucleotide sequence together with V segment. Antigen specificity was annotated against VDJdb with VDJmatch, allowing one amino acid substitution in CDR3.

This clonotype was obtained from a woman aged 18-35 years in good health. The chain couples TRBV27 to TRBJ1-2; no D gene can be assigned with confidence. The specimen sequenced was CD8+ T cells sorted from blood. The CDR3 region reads CASSLAPAGGGYTF. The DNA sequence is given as TGTGCCAGCAGTTTAGCGCCAGCCGGCGGTGGCTACACCTTC.